This paragraph covers one T cell receptor beta chain sequence. Antigen specificity is unknown. Use of 60 Vbeta and 13 Jbeta primers characterized the PCR. Produced via immunoSEQ multiplex PCR; TCRdb's table is partial and in-frame only. The sample contains 55,000 to 70,000 clones, 65% to 85% of which appear only once. This entry belongs to a study of cytomegalovirus exposure and HLA in healthy donors. CDR1 is SEHNR and CDR2 is FQNEAQ in the germline V gene (reference sequence). The V and J ends lost 3 bases and 0 bases respectively, with 9 bases between them. The length of the CDR3 is 14 residues. Study findings and constraints: A list of approximately 160 TCR beta chains associated with cytomegalovirus was given.

The TCR sequence derives from a male donor in good health and CMV-seronegative. Source material: PBMCs. The rearrangement links TRBV7-9 to TRBJ2-7; D is uncertain. The CDR3 spells CASSFGSSSYEQYF. DNA of the CDR3: TGTGCCAGCAGCTTCGGTAGCTCCTCCTACGAGCAGTACTTC.